Each of the 9 T cell receptor beta chains below was sequenced from the same sample in a study of early stage breast cancer tumors. Clones were read by immunoSEQ multiplex PCR, and TCRdb kept only the in-frame ones, dropping some. The sample has approximately 54,000 clones; more than 70% are singletons. What was sequenced was blood. These TCRs come from a person aged 35 to 50 with breast cancer.

The rearrangement links TRBV10-2 to TRBJ2-7, with D possibly matching TRBD1 (6 bases). The CDR3 loop spans 17 amino acids. CDR1 and CDR2 (germline): WSHSY, SAAADI. Trimming removed 3 bases from V and 3 bases from J, with 21 bases in between. CDR3 nucleotide sequence: TGCGCCAGCAGTGACCCCTACAGCCGGGACACTCACTACGAGCAGTACTTC. Protein product: CASSDPYSRDTHYEQYF.

In this sample, this clone turned up a few times. V usage is TRBV4-2 and J usage is TRBJ2-4; possible D gene TRBD2, 6 bases. From germline, CDR1 is LGHNA and CDR2 YNFKEQ. V was trimmed by 0 bases and J by 15 bases, leaving 12 bases between them. The CDR3 covers 12 residues. CDR3 sequence (DNA): TGTGCCAGCAGCCAAGAAGGTCGGGAGATGTACTTC. This sequence encodes CASSQEGREMYF.

This chain joins TRBV2 and TRBJ2-3; 10 bases agree with TRBD2. Trimming removed 10 bases from V and 2 bases from J; junction bases left unmatched: 18. Germline assignment: CDR1 SNHLY and CDR2 FYNNEI. CDR3 size: 18 residues. This chain's CDR3 is CATKKIRAGGGLTDTQYF. The DNA of the CDR3 is TGTGCCACCAAAAAAATCCGAGCGGGAGGGGGCCTCACAGATACGCAGTATTTT.

V and J are TRBV20-1 and TRBJ2-5; a weak D match, TRBD2 (6 bases). The V gene's germline CDR1 is DFQATT and CDR2 SNEGSKA (reference sequence). CDR3 length: 11 amino acids. With 6 bases removed from V and 2 bases from J, the gap between germline ends came to 7 bases. The chain's CDR3 is CSAREQETQYF. For the CDR3, the DNA is TGCAGTGCCCGGGAGCAAGAGACCCAGTACTTC.

This chain uses TRBV11-2 with TRBJ1-4; no clear D gene. Looked up from germline, CDR1 is SGHAT and CDR2 is FQNNGV. Trimming shortened V by 2 bases and J by 0 bases, and 10 bases separated the two germline ends. The CDR3 runs to 16 residues. CDR3 nucleotides: TGTGCCAGCAGCTTATGGGGAGCAGCAACTAATGAAAAACTGTTTTTT. Translating gives CASSLWGAATNEKLFF.

Only one count was recorded for this clone. The V call is TRBV6-5, the J call TRBJ1-2, with TRBD1 identical over 8 bases. CDR1 MNHEY and CDR2 SVGAGI come from the germline V gene. This CDR3 is built from 13 residues. Unmatched junction bases numbered 3, after V lost 6 bases and J lost 3 bases. The CDR3 region is CASRKTGDYGYTF. In nucleotides, the CDR3 is TGTGCCAGCAGGAAGACAGGGGACTATGGCTACACCTTC.

The V and J genes are TRBV4-1 and TRBJ2-5; D tentatively fits TRBD1 or TRBD2 (5 bases each). Germline loops: CDR1 MGHRA, CDR2 YSYEKL. This CDR3 region has 13 residues. Trimming stripped 1 base from V and 5 bases from J, with 8 bases between. The CDR3 loop is CASSQGDAETQYF. In nucleotides, the CDR3 is TGCGCCAGCAGCCAAGGGGACGCGGAGACCCAGTACTTC.

This chain connects TRBV10-1 to TRBJ2-7; 7 nucleotides line up with TRBD2. V shed 0 bases and J 6 bases; nucleotides not matched to a gene: 11. The CDR3 is 16 amino acids. Per germline, CDR1 WNHNN and CDR2 SYGVQD (reference sequence). The CDR3 bases are TGCGCCAGCAGTGAGTCGGTTCTAGCGGAGGCGGGCGAGCAGTACTTC. Its translation is CASSESVLAEAGEQYF.

The gene calls are TRBV4-2 and TRBJ2-2; 7 nucleotides agree with TRBD2. Per the germline V gene, CDR1 is LGHNA and CDR2 is YNFKEQ. With 4 bases clipped from V and 2 bases from J, the junction kept 4 bases outside the gene matches. The CDR3 spans 15 residues. The CDR3 DNA follows: TGTGCCAGCAGCCGGTCTAGCGGTAACACCGGGGAGCTGTTTTTT. It is translated as CASSRSSGNTGELFF.